This TCR beta chain is drawn from a study of cytomegalovirus exposure and HLA in healthy donors. This clone has more than one count but fewer than ten. Use of 60 Vbeta and 13 Jbeta primers characterized the PCR. Profiling relied on immunoSEQ multiplex PCR, and the TCRdb table lists in-frame clones only, not all of them. The repertoire includes 55,000 to 80,000 clones, 65% to 70% of them detected once, and about a fifth sits in the top ten. The CDR3 contains 16 residues. The germline CDR1 and CDR2 sequences are KGHSH and LQKENI. The junction had 10 bases not matched to a gene; V was cut back by 5 bases and J by 2 bases.

The specimen was PBMCs. The genes are TRBV18 and TRBJ2-5; TRBD1 matches at 8 bases. The clonotype comes from a man aged 40-50 years in good health and CMV-seropositive. This chain's CDR3 is CASSAVDRGQQETQYF. CDR3 DNA: TGTGCCAGCTCAGCTGTTGACAGGGGACAACAAGAGACCCAGTACTTC.